These 29 T cell receptor beta chains originate from one sample sequenced in a study of cytomegalovirus exposure and HLA in healthy donors. Both 60 Vbeta primers and 13 Jbeta primers went into the PCR. Only in-frame clones appear in the TCRdb table, and some are missing; sequencing was by immunoSEQ multiplex PCR. The sample lists roughly 150,000 clones, roughly 85% occurring once. Sequencing was performed on PBMCs. The receptors here all came from a woman under 30 in good health and CMV-seronegative.

Only one count was recorded for this clone. The chain has TRBV27 and TRBJ2-3; 7 bases map to TRBD1. Germline CDR1 is MNHEY and CDR2 is SMNVEV (reference sequence). The CDR3 runs 16 residues. V lost 6 bases and J lost 2; bases outside the gene matches: 11. CDR3: CASSRFDRVLTDTQYF. Written as DNA, the CDR3 is TGTGCCAGCAGCCGCTTCGACAGGGTCCTCACAGATACGCAGTATTTT.

The CDR3 DNA reads as TGTGCCAGCACCGCCCGCAGCGGGGATATCAATGAGCAGTTCTTC. It encodes CASTARSGDINEQFF. The V and J genes are TRBV6-5 and TRBJ2-1; the match to TRBD2 covers 7 bases. CDR3 length: 15 residues. Unmatched junction bases numbered 12, after V lost 7 bases and J lost 6 bases. Germline CDR1 is MNHEY and CDR2 is SVGAGI.

The V call is TRBV28, the J call TRBJ1-3, with 7 bases that match TRBD1. The trim removed 9 bases at V and 1 base at J, leaving 9 bases unmatched. Germline lookup yields CDR1 MDHEN and CDR2 SYDVKM. The CDR3 runs 15 residues. The CDR3, as DNA: TGTGCCAGTCACGAACCGGGACAGTCTGGAAACACCATATATTTT. As protein: CASHEPGQSGNTIYF.

The V gene is TRBV19, the J gene TRBJ1-2; weak D call: TRBD1 (5 bases). The CDR3 loop spans 14 amino acids. Germline-derived CDR1 and CDR2 are LNHDA and SQIVND (reference sequence). V was pared by 9 bases and J by 2 bases, with 16 bases between. CDR3 sequence reads: CASSWQGQNYGYTF. The CDR3 DNA follows: TGTGCCAGCTCATGGCAGGGTCAGAACTATGGCTACACCTTC.

The chain carries TRBV5-1 and TRBJ2-1; 8 nucleotides align to TRBD2. In germline, CDR1 is SGHRS, CDR2 YFSETQ. V trimming: 5 bases; J trimming: 5 bases; junction bases outside the gene matches: 9. CDR3 size: 15 residues. The CDR3 DNA is TGCGCCAGCAGTTTAATACGACTAGCGAACAATGAGCAGTTCTTC. This translates into CASSLIRLANNEQFF. The full variable domain, in which reference TRBV5-1 and TRBJ2-1 provide the parts outside the CDR3, is KAGVTQTPRYLIKTRGQQVTLSCSPISGHRSVSWYQQTPGQGLQFLFEYFSETQRNKGNFPGRFSGRQFSNSRSEMNVSTLELGDSALYLCASSLIRLANNEQFFGPGTRLTVL.

This clone was seen a few times. The chain recombines TRBV28 with TRBJ2-3; tentatively, D is TRBD1 (6 bases). V shed 2 bases and J shed 9 bases, with 6 bases lying between them. The CDR3 is made up of 11 amino acids. Germline lookup yields CDR1 MDHEN and CDR2 SYDVKM. The CDR3 here is CASSLGGTQYF. DNA for the CDR3: TGTGCCAGCAGTTTAGGGGGCACGCAGTATTTT.

Comment on this clone: The sample contains more than one DNA sequence encoding this CDR3. The rearrangement uses TRBV5-4 and TRBJ2-7, with 14 bases identical to TRBD2. Losses at the gene ends were 5 bases for V and 2 bases for J; bases not matched to a gene: 9. The CDR3 is made up of 17 amino acids. From germline, CDR1 is SGHNT and CDR2 YYREEE (reference sequence). The CDR3 DNA follows: TGTGCCAGCAGTTCGGGGACTAGCGGGGGCTTAACCTACGAGCAGTACTTC. Translated: CASSSGTSGGLTYEQYF.

This rearrangement joins TRBV28 to TRBJ2-3, with TRBD2 identical over 13 bases. CDR3 size: 16 residues. Unmatched junction bases numbered 7, after V lost 6 bases and J lost 4 bases. Germline lookup yields CDR1 MDHEN and CDR2 SYDVKM. The CDR3 sequence: CASRAILAGGADTQYF. CDR3 nucleotide sequence: TGTGCCAGCAGGGCTATACTAGCGGGAGGGGCAGATACGCAGTATTTT.

This sequence joins TRBV11-3 and TRBJ2-7, with TRBD1 as a possible D gene (5 bases). In germline, CDR1 is SGHNT, CDR2 YENEEA. V shed 2 bases and J shed 6 bases, with 17 bases lying between them. This CDR3 contains 15 residues. The CDR3 DNA is TGTGCCAGCAGCTTAAACTCCTTAGGACATTGCGAGCAGTACTTC. This codes for CASSLNSLGHCEQYF. Drawing the rest from reference TRBV11-3 and TRBJ2-7, the complete variable domain is EAGVVQSPRYKIIEKKQPVAFWCNPISGHNTLYWYLQNLGQGPELLIRYENEEAVDDSQLPKDRFSAERLKGVDSTLKIQPAELGDSAVYLCASSLNSLGHCEQYFGPGTRLTVT.

This chain connects TRBV27 to TRBJ2-5; possibly TRBD2 for D (5 bases). Germline V gene lookup returns CDR1 MNHEY and CDR2 SMNVEV (reference sequence). The CDR3 length is 12 residues. V gave up 3 bases and J gave up 4 bases, with 6 bases separating them. For the CDR3, the DNA is TGTGCCAGCAGTTTTCGGGGAGAGACCCAGTACTTC. This gives the protein CASSFRGETQYF.

The J gene is TRBJ1-1, the V gene TRBV25-1, with a tentative D call TRBD1 (5 bases). Germline V gene sequence: CDR1 MGHDK, CDR2 SYGVNS. The germline V and J ends were trimmed by 1 base and 4 bases, with 13 bases remaining between them. The CDR3 length is 15 residues. CDR3 region: CASSEFAFGATEAFF. Written as DNA, the CDR3 is TGTGCCAGCAGTGAATTTGCGTTTGGGGCCACTGAAGCTTTCTTT.

The V gene is TRBV11-2, the J gene TRBJ2-3; D is unclear. The CDR3 has 16 amino acids. With 5 bases removed from V and 4 bases from J, the gap between germline ends came to 19 bases. Per germline, CDR1 SGHAT and CDR2 FQNNGV. CDR3 coding DNA: TGTGCCAGCAGCCTTACGGGTGCGCGGTATTCAGATACGCAGTATTTT. This translates into CASSLTGARYSDTQYF.

The J gene is TRBJ2-7, the V gene TRBV6-5; 9 bases align to TRBD1. V trimming: 2 bases; J trimming: 2 bases; junction bases outside the gene matches: 4. CDR1 and CDR2 from the germline V gene are MNHEY and SVGAGI. The CDR3 is made up of 15 amino acids. CDR3 protein: CASSYTRTGAYEQYF. CDR3 bases: TGTGCCAGCAGTTACACAAGGACAGGGGCCTACGAGCAGTACTTC.

The rearrangement joins TRBV7-2 to TRBJ2-1; D is undetermined. Deletions cut 4 bases from V and 6 bases from J, with 13 bases between. The CDR3 is 14 amino acids. Germline CDR1 and CDR2: SGHTA and FQGNSA. DNA of the CDR3: TGTGCCAGCAGCTCCGGCGGCTCACCCAATGAGCAGTTCTTC. Translating it yields CASSSGGSPNEQFF.

This chain joins TRBV7-9 and TRBJ2-3; TRBD1 agrees at 7 bases. Germline values: CDR1 SEHNR, CDR2 FQNEAQ (reference sequence). V lost 5 bases to trimming and J lost 9 bases; unmatched junction nucleotides: 5. The CDR3 is 12 amino acids. CDR3 DNA: TGTGCCAGCAGCATCCAGGGGGAGACGCAGTATTTT. It yields the protein CASSIQGETQYF. The variable domain in full, with the rest retrieved from reference TRBV7-9 and TRBJ2-3, is DTGVSQNPRHKITKRGQNVTFRCDPISEHNRLYWYRQTLGQGPEFLTYFQNEAQLEKSRLLSDRFSAERPKGSFSTLEIQRTEQGDSAMYLCASSIQGETQYFGPGTRLTVL.

The chain links TRBV27 to TRBJ2-7, with 9 bases matching TRBD2. Germline trimming cut 6 bases from V and 0 bases from J; bases unmatched to any gene: 9. Looked up from germline, CDR1 is MNHEY and CDR2 is SMNVEV (reference sequence). The CDR3 consists of 16 residues. The CDR3 sequence: CASSQRLAAPSYEQYF. In nucleotides, the CDR3 is TGTGCCAGCAGCCAAAGACTAGCGGCCCCCTCCTACGAGCAGTACTTC.

The chain recombines TRBV4-1 with TRBJ2-5, with TRBD2 as a possible D gene (5 bases). This CDR3 contains 13 residues. V was trimmed by 3 bases and J by 1 base, leaving 6 bases between them. CDR1 and CDR2 from the germline V gene are MGHRA and YSYEKL. The CDR3 DNA reads TGCGCCAGCAGCCACGGGATCCAAGAGACCCAGTACTTC. Its protein is CASSHGIQETQYF.

This chain uses TRBV19 with TRBJ2-3; 12 bases are a match to TRBD2. The CDR3 consists of 17 residues. With 5 bases clipped from V and 0 bases from J, the junction kept 6 bases outside the gene matches. Germline-derived CDR1 and CDR2 are LNHDA and SQIVND (reference sequence). The CDR3 nucleotides are TGTGCCAGTAGTGCCCTAGCGGGGGGGCTTAGCACAGATACGCAGTATTTT. It yields the protein CASSALAGGLSTDTQYF.

The chain carries TRBV18 and TRBJ1-2, with a possible D match to TRBD1 (6 bases). V was cut by 3 bases and J by 4 bases, with 18 bases left in between. The germline V gene encodes CDR1 KGHSH and CDR2 LQKENI. The CDR3 is 16 amino acids. Written as DNA, the CDR3 is TGTGCCAGCTCACCTCGATCAGGGGCGGTAGGCTATGGCTACACCTTC. This gives the protein CASSPRSGAVGYGYTF.

The chain is built from TRBV9 and TRBJ2-1, with TRBD2 matching over 9 bases. Germline CDR1 SGDLS, CDR2 YYNGEE. The CDR3 totals 17 residues. Trimming removed 5 bases from V and 3 bases from J; junction bases left unmatched: 12. The DNA of the CDR3 is TGTGCCAGCAGTCAAGGGGGCGGGGGGGCGGACTACAATGAGCAGTTCTTC. Translated, it gives CASSQGGGGADYNEQFF.

The chain links TRBV12-2 to TRBJ2-2; TRBD1, as called in the table, went unchecked against the DNA. TRBV12-2 is listed as a pseudogene. The CDR3 has 17 amino acids. The CDR3: CASRLKGNRMNTGELFF. The CDR3 DNA reads TGTGCAAGTCGCCTCAAGGGAAACAGGATGAACACCGGGGAGCTGTTTTTT.

The chain is built from TRBV5-5 and TRBJ1-5; the match to TRBD1 covers 11 bases. This CDR3 spans 15 amino acids. The junction had 2 bases not matched to a gene; V was cut back by 3 bases and J by 3 bases. The germline gives CDR1 SGHKS, CDR2 YYEKEE (reference sequence). The CDR3 coding sequence is TGTGCCAGCAGCTGGGGACAGGGGGACAATCAGCCCCAGCATTTT. Translated, it gives CASSWGQGDNQPQHF.

The chain links TRBV12-5 to TRBJ2-1, with 9 nucleotides matching TRBD1. The CDR3 covers 15 residues. Germline V gives CDR1 LGHNT, CDR2 FRNRAP. The V and J ends lost 1 base and 2 bases, in that order; junction bases with no gene match: 0. The CDR3 bases are TGTGCTAGTGGTTTGGGGACAGGGGCCTACAATGAGCAGTTCTTC. It codes for CASGLGTGAYNEQFF.

The V call is TRBV5-6, the J call TRBJ1-4; no reliable D call. The V gene's germline CDR1 is SGHDT and CDR2 YYEEEE. The CDR3 is made up of 13 amino acids. V was clipped by 4 bases and J by 8 bases, with 12 bases between them. CDR3 DNA: TGTGCCAGCAGCCCTTACAACGGGGAAAAACTGTTTTTT. This sequence encodes CASSPYNGEKLFF.

This clone was detected only once. The genes are TRBV7-9 and TRBJ2-5, with D possibly TRBD1 on 6 matching bases. Trimming left V 4 bases short and J 3 bases short, with 15 bases between. Germline V gene sequence: CDR1 SEHNR, CDR2 FQNEAQ (reference sequence). The CDR3 is made up of 15 amino acids. CDR3 protein: CASSSYRDPKETQYF. The CDR3 region has the DNA TGTGCCAGCAGCTCTTACAGGGATCCGAAAGAGACCCAGTACTTC.

This clone was seen once. This chain connects TRBV28 to TRBJ2-1; 7 nucleotides agree with TRBD2. The ends lost 3 bases at V and 3 bases at J; junction bases unmatched: 5. This CDR3 spans 15 amino acids. Germline loops: CDR1 MDHEN, CDR2 SYDVKM. CDR3 nucleotide sequence: TGTGCCAGCAGTTTTCCCGCTAGCGGCTACAATGAGCAGTTCTTC. Translating gives CASSFPASGYNEQFF.

This rearrangement joins TRBV2 to TRBJ2-7; 10 bases are a match to TRBD2. V lost 6 bases and J lost 4; bases outside the gene matches: 6. The CDR3 runs to 14 residues. The germline V gene encodes CDR1 SNHLY and CDR2 FYNNEI. In DNA, the CDR3 is TGTGCCAGCAGAAGACCGGGACTAGCGTACGAGCAGTACTTC. As protein: CASRRPGLAYEQYF.

The J gene is TRBJ1-5, the V gene TRBV9; D call uncertain. Germline loops: CDR1 SGDLS, CDR2 YYNGEE. The CDR3 runs 14 residues. V was trimmed by 0 bases and J by 5 bases, leaving 9 bases between them. The CDR3 DNA follows: TGTGCCAGCAGCGTAGCGGGAGAACATCAGCCCCAGCATTTT. Its protein is CASSVAGEHQPQHF.

V gene TRBV6-5 combines with J gene TRBJ1-2; 7 bases match TRBD1. CDR1 and CDR2 from the germline V gene are MNHEY and SVGAGI. The V and J ends lost 6 bases and 4 bases, in that order; junction bases with no gene match: 5. The CDR3 covers 13 residues. The CDR3 DNA follows: TGTGCCAGCAGCGGAGGGACAGTCTATGGCTACACCTTC. Translated, it gives CASSGGTVYGYTF.